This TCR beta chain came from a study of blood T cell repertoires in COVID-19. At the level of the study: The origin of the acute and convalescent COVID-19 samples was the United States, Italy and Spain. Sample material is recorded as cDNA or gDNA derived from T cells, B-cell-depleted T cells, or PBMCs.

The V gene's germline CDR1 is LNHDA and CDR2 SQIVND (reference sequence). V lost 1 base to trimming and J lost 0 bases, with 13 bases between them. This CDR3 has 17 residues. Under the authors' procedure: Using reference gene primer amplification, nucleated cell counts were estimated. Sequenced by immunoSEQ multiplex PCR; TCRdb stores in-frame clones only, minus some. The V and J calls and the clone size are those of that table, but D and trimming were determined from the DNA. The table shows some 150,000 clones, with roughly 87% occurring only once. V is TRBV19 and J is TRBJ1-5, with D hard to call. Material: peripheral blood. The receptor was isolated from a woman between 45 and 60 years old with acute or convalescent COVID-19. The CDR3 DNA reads TGTGCCAGTAGTATAGGGAGGGCGGGGAGTAGCAATCAGCCCCAGCATTTT. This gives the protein CASSIGRAGSSNQPQHF.